This T cell receptor (beta chain) was sequenced in a study of T cells after yellow fever vaccination. Study-level information: Fractions containing few cells were prepared with SMART-Seq v4 Ultra Low Input. Study outcomes and limitations: The booster saw the reappearance of most primary-vaccination clones (roughly 96% CD4, about 85% CD8). Weaker, the secondary response had a peak occurring faster, on day 5 versus 15.

TCRdb reprocessed the 5' RACE reads with MiXCR, giving one entry per CDR3 protein. The table has 150,000 to 200,000 distinct CDR3 sequences, approximately 11% seen once; the top ten hold around 34%. This clonotype was observed a handful of times. Antigen unknown. Germline V gene sequence: CDR1 SEHNR, CDR2 FQNEAQ (reference sequence). The CDR3 runs 15 residues. Trimming at V came to 4 bases and at J to 3 bases, leaving 2 bases not matched to a gene. The specimen comprised CD8+ T cells sorted from PBMCs, sampled 15 days after the yellow fever booster vaccination. The rearrangement uses TRBV7-9 and TRBJ2-1; 11 positions agree with TRBD2. The source of this sequence is a man aged 18-30 years who received the YFV17D yellow fever vaccine. The DNA for the CDR3 is TGTGCCAGCAGCTATCTAGCGGGGGGCTACAATGAGCAGTTCTTC. Amino acid sequence: CASSYLAGGYNEQFF.